One sample yielded the 6 T cell receptor beta chains listed below, sequenced in a study of control samples from healthy donors and cancer patients. The table came from immunoSEQ multiplex PCR; TCRdb's copy has only in-frame clones and leaves some out. The sample consists of about 150,000 clones, roughly 93% of them appearing once. Sequencing was performed on blood. The source of these receptors is a man between 18 and 29 years old in good health.

The CDR3 is CASSIQGGTEAFF. In nucleotides, the CDR3 is TGTGCCAGCAGTATTCAGGGTGGAACTGAAGCTTTCTTT. The chain is built from TRBV6-4 and TRBJ1-1; a possible D gene is TRBD1 (5 bases). Germline CDR1 and CDR2: MRHNA and SNTAGT. This CDR3 region has 13 residues. V lost 5 bases and J lost 5, with 12 bases in between.

The chain joins TRBV5-5 to TRBJ2-2; D is tentatively TRBD1 or TRBD2 (6 bases each). The CDR3 covers 15 residues. Germline V gene lookup returns CDR1 SGHKS and CDR2 YYEKEE (reference sequence). With 10 bases removed from V and 6 bases from J, the gap between germline ends came to 22 bases. The chain's CDR3 is CAPHRSGAGAGELFF. Written as DNA, the CDR3 is TGTGCCCCGCATCGATCGGGGGCTGGGGCCGGGGAGCTGTTTTTT.

The V gene is TRBV30, the J gene TRBJ1-5; D possibly corresponds to TRBD1 (5 bases). Trimming stripped 4 bases from V and 16 bases from J, with 14 bases between. CDR1 and CDR2 from the germline V gene are GTSNPN and SVGIG (reference sequence). The CDR3 spans 10 residues. The CDR3 sequence: CAWINGTAHF. CDR3 in DNA: TGTGCCTGGATTAACGGGACGGCACATTTT.

V usage is TRBV18 and J usage is TRBJ1-1; D is unclear. Germline V gene data show CDR1 as KGHSH and CDR2 as LQKENI. There are 14 residues in the CDR3. The V and J ends lost 3 bases and 6 bases respectively, with 14 bases between them. In nucleotides, the CDR3 is TGTGCCAGCTCACCCGACATCTCCTCGGCTGAAGCTTTCTTT. Translation: CASSPDISSAEAFF.

The chain has TRBV5-1 and TRBJ2-3; TRBD1 agrees at 8 bases. V lost 2 bases, J lost 3 bases, and 8 bases stayed unmatched. The germline gives CDR1 SGHRS, CDR2 YFSETQ. This CDR3 spans 16 amino acids. The CDR3 region has the DNA TGCGCCAGCAGCTTTACGCCGGACAGGGCAACAGATACGCAGTATTTT. Residues: CASSFTPDRATDTQYF.

This chain connects TRBV9 to TRBJ1-1; 9 bases are shared with TRBD1. CDR1 is SGDLS, CDR2 YYNGEE, per germline. V dropped 3 bases and J dropped 1; count of bases not matched to a gene: 7. This CDR3 comprises 16 residues. The CDR3 protein is CASSEGRDRENTEAFF. CDR3 DNA sequence: TGTGCCAGCAGCGAGGGGAGGGACAGGGAGAACACTGAAGCTTTCTTT.